The next 9 T cell receptor beta chains were all read from a single sample in a study of cytomegalovirus exposure and HLA in healthy donors. Both 60 Vbeta primers and 13 Jbeta primers went into the PCR. Libraries were prepared by immunoSEQ multiplex PCR; TCRdb keeps only in-frame clonotypes and omits some of them. The sample contains over 120,000 clones, less than 10% of which appear only once. Sequencing was done on a sample of PBMCs. These receptors originate from a middle-aged man in good health and CMV-seronegative.

This clone was picked up a small number of times. The genes are TRBV9 and TRBJ1-3; 7 bases are shared with TRBD1. Germline lookup yields CDR1 SGDLS and CDR2 YYNGEE. This CDR3 is built from 17 residues. The J segment lost 0 bases and the V segment lost 4 bases, leaving 10 bases of the junction unmatched. The CDR3 loop is CASSRTGERGSGNTIYF. DNA for the CDR3: TGTGCCAGCAGCAGAACAGGGGAAAGAGGCTCTGGAAACACCATATATTTT. Using reference TRBV9 and TRBJ1-3 for the parts outside the CDR3, the full variable domain is DSGVTQTPKHLITATGQRVTLRCSPRSGDLSVYWYQQSLDQGLQFLIQYYNGEERAKGNILERFSAQQFPDLHSELNLSSLELGDSALYFCASSRTGERGSGNTIYFGEGSWLTVV.

There are a few counts of this clone. The rearrangement joins TRBV6-5 to TRBJ1-5; D ambiguous. Per the germline V gene, CDR1 is MNHEY and CDR2 is SVGAGI. Trimming removed 6 bases at V and 3 bases at J, with 15 bases between. This CDR3 is built from 15 residues. The CDR3 loop is CASSLGVGVNQPQHF. CDR3 bases: TGTGCCAGCAGCCTCGGGGTAGGAGTCAATCAGCCCCAGCATTTT.

This clone was detected only a few times. The chain has TRBV7-3 and TRBJ2-2; 7 bases line up with TRBD2. CDR3 length: 14 amino acids. V trimming: 5 bases; J trimming: 7 bases; junction bases outside the gene matches: 7. Germline loops: CDR1 SGHTA, CDR2 FQGTGA. In nucleotides, the CDR3 is TGTGCCAGCAGCCGACTAGCCGGTGTCGGGGAGCTGTTTTTT. Its protein is CASSRLAGVGELFF.

This clone was seen more than once but under ten times. V is TRBV5-1 and J is TRBJ2-3, with TRBD2 matching over 8 bases. After removal of 4 bases from V and 2 bases from J, the junction contained 3 bases not matched to a gene. Germline CDR1 reads SGHRS; CDR2 reads YFSETQ. CDR3 size: 14 residues. CDR3 loop: CASSLAGPTDTQYF. CDR3 nucleotides: TGCGCCAGCAGCCTAGCGGGCCCCACAGATACGCAGTATTTT.

The chain couples TRBV19 to TRBJ1-6, with a weak D call TRBD1 (5 bases). The CDR3 extends over 14 amino acids. V was pared by 5 bases and J by 5 bases, with 10 bases between. The germline gives CDR1 LNHDA, CDR2 SQIVND (reference sequence). The CDR3 nucleotides read TGTGCCAGTAGTCTTACAGGTGATAATTCACCCCTCCACTTT. Its protein product is CASSLTGDNSPLHF.

The chain links TRBV6-1 to TRBJ2-2, with 12 positions matching TRBD2. Germline V gene sequence: CDR1 MNHNS, CDR2 SASEGT. There are 15 residues in the CDR3. The V gene end was trimmed by 10 bases and the J gene end by 7 bases; junction bases not matched to a gene: 10. Here the CDR3 DNA reads TGTGCCATATTGGCTAGCGGGAGGGGGCACGGGGAGCTGTTTTTT. Protein product: CAILASGRGHGELFF.

This sequence joins TRBV5-4 and TRBJ1-3, with TRBD1 identical over 8 bases. CDR1 SGHNT and CDR2 YYREEE come from the germline V gene (reference sequence). Unmatched junction bases numbered 7, after V lost 2 bases and J lost 3 bases. The CDR3 contains 16 residues. Here the CDR3 DNA reads TGTGCCAGCAGCTTAACGGCCAGGGGGCTTGGAAACACCATATATTTT. It codes for CASSLTARGLGNTIYF. The full variable domain, completed using reference TRBV5-4 and TRBJ1-3, is ETGVTQSPTHLIKTRGQQVTLRCSSQSGHNTVSWYQQALGQGPQFIFQYYREEENGRGNFPPRFSGLQFPNYSSELNVNALELDDSALYLCASSLTARGLGNTIYFGEGSWLTVV.

The chain is built from TRBV6-1 and TRBJ2-7, with 8 positions matching TRBD1. Germline lookup yields CDR1 MNHNS and CDR2 SASEGT. The J segment lost 5 bases and the V segment lost 1 base, leaving 10 bases of the junction unmatched. CDR3 size: 16 residues. CDR3 DNA: TGTGCCAGCAGTGAAGTTTTCGGCAGGGGGCGCAACGAGCAGTACTTC. Translation: CASSEVFGRGRNEQYF.

This clone was seen more than once but under ten times. One end of the junction is discordant with germline, which a read error may explain. The chain has TRBV30 and TRBJ1-1; 7 bases align to TRBD1. Germline CDR1 and CDR2: GTSNPN and SVGIG (reference sequence). The CDR3 extends over 13 amino acids. DNA for the CDR3: TGTGCCTGGAGTGTACAGGGGAGCACTGAAACTTTCTTT. Residues: CAWSVQGSTETFF.